The 32 T cell receptor beta chains listed next were all sequenced from one sample in a study of cytomegalovirus exposure and HLA in healthy donors. Profiled with immunoSEQ multiplex PCR; TCRdb holds only in-frame clones, not every one. The sample yields approximately 76,000 clones, less than 95% seen once. The sample was PBMCs. All receptors derive from a young woman in good health and CMV-seropositive.

Turning to this clone: At one end, the junction sequence differs from germline, possibly due to a read error. The same CDR3 can be traced to other DNA sequences in this sample. The CDR3 is CATSIGQGASGYTF. The DNA of the CDR3 is TGTGCCACCAGCATTGGACAGGGGGCCTCTGGCTACACCTTT. The V call is TRBV15, the J call TRBJ1-2, with 11 bases lining up with TRBD1. The CDR3 spans 14 residues. The germline V gene has CDR1 LNHNV and CDR2 YYDKDF (reference sequence).

This sequence joins TRBV28 and TRBJ1-1; tentative D call: TRBD1 (6 bases). The germline gives CDR1 MDHEN, CDR2 SYDVKM. The CDR3 length is 15 residues. Trimming stripped 0 bases from V and 1 base from J, with 9 bases between. DNA for the CDR3: TGTGCCAGCAGTTTATGGGGGGCTGGGAACACTGAAGCTTTCTTT. Translated, it gives CASSLWGAGNTEAFF.

The chain uses TRBV7-6 and TRBJ1-1; tentative D call: TRBD1 (6 bases). CDR1 is SGHVS and CDR2 is FNYEAQ in the germline V gene. V gave up 1 base and J gave up 4 bases, with 7 bases separating them. The CDR3 spans 13 residues. The CDR3 loop reads CASSLGTATEAFF. CDR3 in DNA: TGTGCCAGCAGCTTAGGGACAGCCACTGAAGCTTTCTTT.

The rearrangement links TRBV19 to TRBJ2-2, with a possible D match to TRBD1 (6 bases). Trimming removed 4 bases at V and 1 base at J, with 16 bases between. CDR3 size: 17 residues. Germline V gives CDR1 LNHDA, CDR2 SQIVND (reference sequence). This CDR3 reads CASSSISWGQNTGELFF. In DNA form, the CDR3 reads TGTGCCAGTAGTAGCATATCTTGGGGGCAGAACACCGGGGAGCTGTTTTTT.

The chain combines TRBV15 with TRBJ1-6, with 8 bases matching TRBD1. The CDR3 loop spans 14 amino acids. Germline V gives CDR1 LNHNV, CDR2 YYDKDF (reference sequence). V trimming: 7 bases; J trimming: 10 bases; junction bases outside the gene matches: 9. In DNA form, the CDR3 reads TGTGCCACCAACGTAGACAGGGGAGAATCACCCCTCCACTTT. Translated: CATNVDRGESPLHF.

This clone was recorded a few times. The chain carries TRBV11-3 and TRBJ2-5; 8 positions match TRBD2. The CDR3 length is 15 residues. CDR1 SGHNT and CDR2 YENEEA come from the germline V gene. With V trimmed by 5 bases and J by 6 bases, 11 bases remained unmatched. The CDR3 loop reads CASSQVAGPIQTQYF. The CDR3 DNA follows: TGTGCCAGCAGCCAAGTAGCGGGGCCCATTCAGACCCAGTACTTC.

The rearrangement joins TRBV7-9 to TRBJ2-6, with a possible D match to TRBD1 (5 bases). This CDR3 spans 15 amino acids. V was trimmed by 7 bases and J by 1 base, leaving 11 bases between them. Germline V gene data show CDR1 as SEHNR and CDR2 as FQNEAQ (reference sequence). The CDR3 DNA is TGTGCCAGCACACAGGTTTCTTCTGGGGCCAACGTCCTGACTTTC. It specifies CASTQVSSGANVLTF.

The chain has TRBV28 and TRBJ2-3; TRBD2 matches 13 bases. Trimming cost V 5 bases and J 5 bases; bases outside gene matches: 7. Germline V gene lookup returns CDR1 MDHEN and CDR2 SYDVKM. The CDR3 loop spans 16 amino acids. Here the CDR3 DNA reads TGTGCCAGCAGTATCACTAGCGGGGGGGCTGTAGATACGCAGTATTTT. It codes for CASSITSGGAVDTQYF.

The chain has TRBV7-6 and TRBJ1-1; tentative D call: TRBD1 (5 bases). Germline V CDR1 and CDR2: SGHVS, FNYEAQ. This CDR3 region has 14 residues. V gave up 1 base and J gave up 6 bases, with 12 bases separating them. Here the CDR3 DNA reads TGTGCCAGCAGCTTAGGGACATCGGTCGCTGAAGCTTTCTTT. Protein sequence: CASSLGTSVAEAFF. The whole variable domain, remainder taken from reference TRBV7-6 and TRBJ1-1, is GAGVSQSPRYKVTKRGQDVALRCDPISGHVSLYWYRQALGQGPEFLTYFNYEAQQDKSGLPNDRFSAERPEGSISTLTIQRTEQRDSAMYRCASSLGTSVAEAFFGQGTRLTVV.

The V gene is TRBV7-3, the J gene TRBJ2-1; 8 bases are a match to TRBD2. The V gene's germline CDR1 is SGHTA and CDR2 FQGTGA. This CDR3 is built from 15 residues. V dropped 4 bases and J dropped 3; count of bases not matched to a gene: 5. The CDR3 is CASSSQSGGYNEQFF. The CDR3 coding sequence is TGTGCCAGCAGCTCTCAGAGCGGGGGCTACAATGAGCAGTTCTTC.

This chain's CDR3 is CASRKAGGGGNEQFF. The CDR3 DNA is TGTGCCAGCAGAAAAGCGGGAGGCGGGGGCAATGAGCAGTTCTTC. The V call is TRBV6-1, the J call TRBJ2-1, with 9 bases identical to TRBD2. V lost 6 bases to trimming and J lost 6 bases; unmatched junction nucleotides: 9. CDR3 length: 15 residues. The germline V gene has CDR1 MNHNS and CDR2 SASEGT.

The V gene is TRBV7-2, the J gene TRBJ1-5; D not certain. With 4 bases removed from V and 4 bases from J, the gap between germline ends came to 17 bases. The CDR3 is 16 residues long. Germline V gene lookup returns CDR1 SGHTA and CDR2 FQGNSA. The CDR3 DNA reads as TGTGCCAGCAGCTCCCCCCCCGGAGGTAGGAATCAGCCCCAGCATTTT. Translation gives CASSSPPGGRNQPQHF. Combining the CDR3 with reference TRBV7-2 and TRBJ1-5 gives the whole variable domain GAGVSQSPSNKVTEKGKDVELRCDPISGHTALYWYRQSLGQGLEFLIYFQGNSAPDKSGLPSDRFSAERTGGSVSTLTIQRTQQEDSAVYLCASSSPPGGRNQPQHFGDGTRLSIL.

This chain uses TRBV9 with TRBJ2-7; D possibly corresponds to TRBD2 (5 bases). Trimming took off 3 bases at V and 5 bases at J, with 15 bases between the two ends. CDR1 is SGDLS, CDR2 YYNGEE, per germline. The CDR3 loop spans 14 amino acids. The CDR3 reads CASSDGGWQDEQYF. As DNA, the CDR3 is TGTGCCAGCAGCGACGGAGGCTGGCAGGACGAGCAGTACTTC. The full variable domain, completed using reference TRBV9 and TRBJ2-7, is DSGVTQTPKHLITATGQRVTLRCSPRSGDLSVYWYQQSLDQGLQFLIQYYNGEERAKGNILERFSAQQFPDLHSELNLSSLELGDSALYFCASSDGGWQDEQYFGPGTRLTVT.

This rearrangement joins TRBV30 to TRBJ2-5, with 11 bases matching TRBD2. V trimming: 5 bases; J trimming: 7 bases; junction bases outside the gene matches: 12. The CDR3 extends over 15 amino acids. Germline V lookup: CDR1 GTSNPN, CDR2 SVGIG (reference sequence). CDR3 nucleotide sequence: TGTGCCTGGCAGACCGGGACTAGCGGTTGGGGGACCCAGTACTTC. The encoded protein is CAWQTGTSGWGTQYF.

The chain links TRBV27 to TRBJ1-2; D perhaps matches TRBD1 (5 bases). Trimming shortened V by 5 bases and J by 0 bases, and 13 bases separated the two germline ends. This CDR3 has 15 residues. Germline CDR1 and CDR2: MNHEY and SMNVEV (reference sequence). The CDR3 nucleotides are TGTGCCAGCAGTACGTCCCCAGGGACTAACTATGGCTACACCTTC. It encodes CASSTSPGTNYGYTF.

V and J are TRBV29-1 and TRBJ1-1; 8 bases fit TRBD1. Germline V lookup: CDR1 SQVTM, CDR2 ANQGSEA. Unmatched junction bases numbered 4, after V lost 3 bases and J lost 1 base. The CDR3 covers 14 residues. The CDR3 DNA follows: TGCAGCGTTGATGGACAGGGAGAGAACACTGAAGCTTTCTTT. It translates to CSVDGQGENTEAFF. Drawing the rest from reference TRBV29-1 and TRBJ1-1, the complete variable domain is SAVISQKPSRDICQRGTSLTIQCQVDSQVTMMFWYRQQPGQSLTLIATANQGSEATYESGFVIDKFPISRPNLTFSTLTVSNMSPEDSSIYLCSVDGQGENTEAFFGQGTRLTVV.

V gene TRBV28 combines with J gene TRBJ1-6, with 7 bases identical to TRBD1. The CDR3 totals 14 residues. Trimming removed 7 bases from V and 6 bases from J; junction bases left unmatched: 6. Looked up from germline, CDR1 is MDHEN and CDR2 is SYDVKM. The CDR3 region is CASIPGQSNSPLHF. The CDR3 DNA is TGTGCCAGCATCCCGGGACAGTCTAATTCACCCCTCCACTTT.

This chain uses TRBV20-1 with TRBJ2-1, with D possibly TRBD1 on 6 matching bases. The CDR3 runs 11 residues. CDR1 DFQATT and CDR2 SNEGSKA come from the germline V gene (reference sequence). The germline V and J ends were trimmed by 3 bases and 9 bases, with 9 bases remaining between them. CDR3 in amino acids: CSARAGVEQFF. The DNA for the CDR3 is TGCAGTGCTAGGGCAGGGGTTGAGCAGTTCTTC.

The J gene is TRBJ1-2, the V gene TRBV5-1; D is unresolved. Germline CDR1 is SGHRS and CDR2 is YFSETQ. Trimming shortened V by 0 bases and J by 0 bases, and 6 bases separated the two germline ends. The CDR3 runs 14 residues. The CDR3 DNA sequence: TGCGCCAGCAGCTTGGCAGAAGCTAACTATGGCTACACCTTC. This encodes CASSLAEANYGYTF.

The rearrangement joins TRBV6-1 to TRBJ2-7; D possibly corresponds to TRBD2 (6 bases). The CDR3 has 15 residues. V was trimmed by 3 bases and J by 3 bases, leaving 15 bases between them. The germline CDR1 and CDR2 sequences are MNHNS and SASEGT. In DNA form, the CDR3 reads TGTGCCAGCAGTGAGGTGGGCCGGGGGAACTACGAGCAGTACTTC. Amino acid sequence: CASSEVGRGNYEQYF.

This clone was observed once. The chain uses TRBV2 and TRBJ1-1; 10 bases align to TRBD1. CDR3 length: 14 residues. The junction had 6 bases not matched to a gene; V was cut back by 6 bases and J by 5 bases. Germline lookup yields CDR1 SNHLY and CDR2 FYNNEI. In nucleotides, the CDR3 is TGTGCCAGCAGGAGGACAGGGGGGTGGACTGAAGCTTTCTTT. Its protein is CASRRTGGWTEAFF.

The chain employs TRBV19 and TRBJ1-1, with TRBD1 matching over 7 bases. Trimming cost V 6 bases and J 5 bases; bases outside gene matches: 9. The germline CDR1 and CDR2 sequences are LNHDA and SQIVND (reference sequence). The CDR3 extends over 14 amino acids. Here the CDR3 reads CASSMIDRETEAFF. In DNA, the CDR3 is TGTGCCAGTAGCATGATAGACAGGGAAACTGAAGCTTTCTTT.

This clone was seen a single time. This chain connects TRBV19 to TRBJ2-1; D not resolved. CDR1 is LNHDA and CDR2 is SQIVND in the germline V gene (reference sequence). V lost 3 bases and J 6 bases, leaving 6 bases between the germline ends. This CDR3 has 12 amino acids. CDR3 sequence reads: CASSIQRNEQFF. As DNA, the CDR3 is TGTGCCAGTAGTATCCAGCGCAATGAGCAGTTCTTC.

V gene TRBV29-1 combines with J gene TRBJ2-5; 8 positions agree with TRBD1. The CDR3 contains 17 residues. V lost 6 bases, J lost 5 bases, and 20 bases stayed unmatched. The germline CDR1 and CDR2 sequences are SQVTM and ANQGSEA. CDR3 bases: TGCAGCGTAGATAACCGACAGGGGTTGGGGGCCCCTGAGACCCAGTACTTC. This gives the protein CSVDNRQGLGAPETQYF.

The chain is built from TRBV30 and TRBJ1-1; D ambiguous. The CDR3 spans 12 residues. V lost 4 bases and J lost 0, with 6 bases in between. Germline loops: CDR1 GTSNPN, CDR2 SVGIG (reference sequence). The DNA for the CDR3 is TGTGCCTGGAAACATCTGAACACTGAAGCTTTCTTT. Residues: CAWKHLNTEAFF.

The V gene is TRBV5-6, the J gene TRBJ2-5; 12 bases agree with TRBD2. CDR1 SGHDT and CDR2 YYEEEE come from the germline V gene. This CDR3 has 19 amino acids. V was clipped by 2 bases and J by 2 bases; unmatched bases: 13. The CDR3 loop reads CASSFEMPTSGGPQETQYF. CDR3 nucleotide sequence: TGTGCCAGCAGCTTCGAGATGCCGACTAGCGGGGGACCTCAAGAGACCCAGTACTTC. Full variable domain (missing parts from reference TRBV5-6 and TRBJ2-5): DAGVTQSPTHLIKTRGQQVTLRCSPKSGHDTVSWYQQALGQGPQFIFQYYEEEERQRGNFPDRFSGHQFPNYSSELNVNALLLGDSALYLCASSFEMPTSGGPQETQYFGPGTRLLVL.

The chain is built from TRBV19 and TRBJ2-2; D perhaps matches TRBD2 (6 bases). Germline assignment: CDR1 LNHDA and CDR2 SQIVND (reference sequence). There are 15 residues in the CDR3. The ends were cut back, 3 bases at V and 6 bases at J, with 14 bases in the middle. CDR3 sequence reads: CASSITGGGAGELFF. CDR3 coding DNA: TGTGCCAGTAGTATTACCGGGGGTGGGGCCGGGGAGCTGTTTTTT. Together with reference TRBV19 and TRBJ2-2, the CDR3 gives the full variable domain: DGGITQSPKYLFRKEGQNVTLSCEQNLNHDAMYWYRQDPGQGLRLIYYSQIVNDFQKGDIAEGYSVSREKKESFPLTVTSAQKNPTAFYLCASSITGGGAGELFFGEGSRLTVL.

The V gene is TRBV11-2, the J gene TRBJ2-2; 8 bases map to TRBD2. Germline V gene data show CDR1 as SGHAT and CDR2 as FQNNGV. The V gene end was trimmed by 8 bases and the J gene end by 2 bases; junction bases not matched to a gene: 4. The CDR3 sequence is 14 residues long. This CDR3 reads CASAGGLNTGELFF. In nucleotides, the CDR3 is TGTGCCAGCGCGGGGGGTTTAAACACCGGGGAGCTGTTTTTT.

The rearrangement joins TRBV9 to TRBJ1-3; D gene unclear. Trimming stripped 0 bases from V and 0 bases from J, with 10 bases between. CDR1 is SGDLS and CDR2 is YYNGEE in the germline V gene. The CDR3 loop spans 16 amino acids. The CDR3 DNA reads as TGTGCCAGCAGCGTAGTCAGTGCAGGCTCTGGAAACACCATATATTTT. Translation gives CASSVVSAGSGNTIYF.

The chain has TRBV9 and TRBJ2-1, with 7 bases fitting TRBD2. V was pared by 4 bases and J by 7 bases, with 8 bases of the junction left unmatched. Germline V lookup: CDR1 SGDLS, CDR2 YYNGEE. This CDR3 has 14 amino acids. The CDR3 coding sequence is TGTGCCAGCAGCCATACCGGGACTATTAATGAGCAGTTCTTC. It codes for CASSHTGTINEQFF.

The chain has TRBV19 and TRBJ2-2; perhaps TRBD1 as D (5 bases). Germline V lookup: CDR1 LNHDA, CDR2 SQIVND (reference sequence). Trimming took off 6 bases at V and 1 base at J, with 18 bases between the two ends. The CDR3 totals 17 residues. CDR3 protein: CASSVQDGSKNTGELFF. The CDR3 nucleotides read TGTGCCAGTAGCGTACAGGACGGAAGCAAGAACACCGGGGAGCTGTTTTTT.

The chain is built from TRBV6-1 and TRBJ1-2; the D is unclear. The length of the CDR3 is 13 residues. CDR1 and CDR2 (germline): MNHNS, SASEGT. Trimming cost V 7 bases and J 4 bases, with 13 bases left between them. CDR3 protein: CASTRGGLYGYTF. The CDR3, as DNA: TGTGCCAGCACCCGGGGAGGGCTCTATGGCTACACCTTC.